This is a list of T cell receptor beta chains from one sample in a study of blood T cells in healthy people across ages. TCRdb recomputed calls from the 5' RACE reads with MiXCR, one row per CDR3 protein. This sample has hundreds of thousands of distinct CDR3 sequences, with 35% to 50% found just once. Material: blood. The source is a man aged 80 or over in good health. The CDR3 runs from the conserved cysteine through the conserved F or W. The D gene is left open where the match is weak. Where a row states a size, it is once, few, many or the class of an expanded clone; other rows omit it.

CDR3nt,CDR3aa,abundance,d_gene,v_gene,j_gene
TGTGCCATCAAGGGCACAGATACGCAGTATTTT,CAIKGTDTQYF,few,-,TRBV10-3,TRBJ2-3
TGTGCCAGCAGGGACAGGGGGACGGAGGGCTACACCTTC,CASRDRGTEGYTF,-,TRBD1,TRBV2,TRBJ1-2
TGTGCCAGCAGGCAACGGACTAGCGGGGGCCCGAACTCCTACAATGAGCAGTTCTTC,CASRQRTSGGPNSYNEQFF,-,TRBD2,TRBV4-2,TRBJ2-1
TGCAGCGTTGGATCGGGGACAGGGTTACACGAGCAGTACTTC,CSVGSGTGLHEQYF,few,TRBD1,TRBV29-1,TRBJ2-7
TGTGCCAGCAGCAAGCGACTAGCGGGAGGAGAGACCCAGTACTTC,CASSKRLAGGETQYF,few,TRBD2,TRBV7-6,TRBJ2-5
TGTGCCAGCAGCCATAGGACGGACTTCCAGGAGGATGAGCAGTTCTTC,CASSHRTDFQEDEQFF,-,-,TRBV3-1,TRBJ2-1
TGTGCCAGCAGCTTAGAAGGGGTCCAGACCCAGTACTTC,CASSLEGVQTQYF,few,-,TRBV7-2,TRBJ2-5
TGCAGCGTTGAAAGGGAGGGGGAATCCTACGATGAGCAGTTCTTC,CSVEREGESYDEQFF,-,-,TRBV29-1,TRBJ2-1
TGTGCCAGCAGTTACTCGCCGGGATACACTGAAGCTTTCTTT,CASSYSPGYTEAFF,-,-,TRBV6-2/TRBV6-3,TRBJ1-1
TGCAGCGCCGGGACAGGGGGTACCTACGAGCAGTACTTC,CSAGTGGTYEQYF,once,TRBD1,TRBV29-1,TRBJ2-7
TGTGCCAGCGGACCCTTAGCGGGGTGGAATTCCGCCGGGGAGCTGTTTTTT,CASGPLAGWNSAGELFF,-,TRBD2,TRBV9,TRBJ2-2
TGTGCCAGCTCGTCCGGGACTAGCGGGGGGACGATCTACAATGAGCAGTTCTTC,CASSSGTSGGTIYNEQFF,-,TRBD2,TRBV18,TRBJ2-1
TGTGCCAGCACCCCCCAAGCTCAAGCTAACTATGGCTACACCTTC,CASTPQAQANYGYTF,few,-,TRBV5-5,TRBJ1-2
TGCAGTGCTAGGGATGGGTCATCTGAGACCCAGTACTTC,CSARDGSSETQYF,-,-,TRBV20-1,TRBJ2-5
TGTGCCAGCAGTACGGACAGGACTCCCTACAATGAGCAGTTCTTC,CASSTDRTPYNEQFF,-,TRBD1,TRBV6-4,TRBJ2-1
TGTGCCAGCAGTTCCTCCGGGACAGGGGGCTGGGAGAAGCAGTTCTTC,CASSSSGTGGWEKQFF,-,TRBD1,TRBV28,TRBJ2-1
TGCGCCAGCGGCTGGGGTGAGAGCTATGGCTACACCTTC,CASGWGESYGYTF,-,-,TRBV4-3,TRBJ1-2
TGCAGCGTTGTACCAGGGTTAAGCTCCTACGAGCAGTACTTC,CSVVPGLSSYEQYF,few,-,TRBV29-1,TRBJ2-7
TGCAGTGCTAGGGGGAAAGGCACAGATACGCAGTATTTT,CSARGKGTDTQYF,-,-,TRBV20-1,TRBJ2-3
TGCGCCAGCAGCTTGACGGGATACACAGATACGCAGTATTTT,CASSLTGYTDTQYF,-,-,TRBV5-1,TRBJ2-3
TGTGCCACCAGTGACCTTTTGCGAGGCGGAGAACAAGAGACCCAGTACTTC,CATSDLLRGGEQETQYF,few,-,TRBV24-1,TRBJ2-5
TGCGCCAGCAGCCCCATGGGAGGGGCGGGGGCGACCACAGATACGCAGTATTTT,CASSPMGGAGATTDTQYF,few,-,TRBV5-1,TRBJ2-3
TGTGCCTGGACTGAGAGCGACTCCTACGAGCAGTACTTC,CAWTESDSYEQYF,-,-,TRBV30,TRBJ2-7
TGCAGTGCTAGAGACCCCGCCATCACAGATACGCAGTATTTT,CSARDPAITDTQYF,-,-,TRBV20-1,TRBJ2-3
TGTGCCAGCAGCTTCCCGGGGGCTGAAGCTTTCTTT,CASSFPGAEAFF,many,-,TRBV12-3/TRBV12-4,TRBJ1-1
TGCAGCGTTGACGTCTTAAGCACAGATACGCAGTATTTT,CSVDVLSTDTQYF,many,-,TRBV29-1,TRBJ2-3
TGCAGTGCTAGAGATTTATCGGACAGGGGAAGAAACATTCAGTACTTC,CSARDLSDRGRNIQYF,-,TRBD1,TRBV20-1,TRBJ2-4
TGTGCCAGCAGTTACTCGGAGCAGGGGTCCTGCGAGCAGTACTTC,CASSYSEQGSCEQYF,-,-,TRBV6-5,TRBJ2-7
TGTGCCAGCAGCAAATGGGGGCTGGTAGGCTACACCTTC,CASSKWGLVGYTF,many,-,TRBV21-1,TRBJ1-2
TGTGCCAGCAGCGTAAACGAGGGGGCGGGTGAGCAGTACTTC,CASSVNEGAGEQYF,-,TRBD1,TRBV7-9,TRBJ2-5
TGCAGTGCGCCAAGACTAAACAATGAGCAGTTCTTC,CSAPRLNNEQFF,few,-,TRBV20-1,TRBJ2-1
TGTGCCAGCCGGGCTAGCGGAGAGTCTTACGAGCAGTACTTC,CASRASGESYEQYF,few,TRBD2,TRBV6-2/TRBV6-3,TRBJ2-7
TGTGCCAGCAGTTATCAGGGCTATGGCTACACCTTC,CASSYQGYGYTF,-,-,TRBV12-3/TRBV12-4,TRBJ1-2
TGTGCCAGCAGCTCCAGACTAGCGGGATCCTACGAGCAGTACTTC,CASSSRLAGSYEQYF,few,TRBD2,TRBV5-5,TRBJ2-7
TGCAGTGCTGACGGTTTAGCGGGAGAAGAGACCCAGTACTTC,CSADGLAGEETQYF,few,TRBD2,TRBV20-1,TRBJ2-5
TGTGCCAGCAGCCAAGATCAAGTAGCGGGACCCTACGAGCAGTACTTC,CASSQDQVAGPYEQYF,few,TRBD2,TRBV4-2,TRBJ2-7
TGTGCCAGCAGGGGAGATGGTAGGGGGCGTGAGACCCAGTACTTC,CASRGDGRGRETQYF,few,TRBD1,TRBV27,TRBJ2-5
TGTGCCAGCAGACCCGAGGGGGAATTTAACTATGGCTACACCTTC,CASRPEGEFNYGYTF,few,-,TRBV12-3/TRBV12-4,TRBJ1-2
TGTGCCAGCAGTCTCGGACGAGATTATGGAGATACGCAGTATTTT,CASSLGRDYGDTQYF,-,-,TRBV28,TRBJ2-3
TGTGCCAGCAGTTTGGCGGGAATGAACAATGAGCAGTTCTTC,CASSLAGMNNEQFF,few,-,TRBV12-3/TRBV12-4,TRBJ2-1
TGTGCCAGCAGTTCAACAGGACCCGCGACAGATACGCAGTATTTT,CASSSTGPATDTQYF,few,-,TRBV12-3/TRBV12-4,TRBJ2-3
TGTGCCAGCAGCCAAGTGTTGGGTCGCCCGGTCGGTTACACCTTC,CASSQVLGRPVGYTF,-,-,TRBV3-1,TRBJ1-2
TGTGCCTGGAGTGTTGACTTGTCAGATACGCAGTATTTT,CAWSVDLSDTQYF,few,-,TRBV30,TRBJ2-3
TGTGCCAGCAGCCTATACAGTACCACAGATACGCAGTATTTT,CASSLYSTTDTQYF,few,-,TRBV12-3/TRBV12-4,TRBJ2-3
TGTGTCACCCGGAGGGGGGAAGATGAAAAACTGTTTTTT,CVTRRGEDEKLFF,many,-,TRBV15,TRBJ1-4
TGTGCCAGCAGTTACAGGGACAGGGCCCACGAGCAGTACTTC,CASSYRDRAHEQYF,-,TRBD1,TRBV6-2/TRBV6-3,TRBJ2-7
TGTGCCAGCAGCCAGGAGGGACCCCTGGGAGCTTTCTTT,CASSQEGPLGAFF,few,-,TRBV4-2,TRBJ1-1
TGTGCCAGCAGCGTAGGTTCGGGGAGAGAGACCCAGTACTTC,CASSVGSGRETQYF,-,-,TRBV7-2,TRBJ2-5
TGTGCCAGCAGTTTGAGGGGGCCCGGGGGGCTCTATGGCTACACCTTC,CASSLRGPGGLYGYTF,-,TRBD1,TRBV28,TRBJ1-2
TGCGCCAGCAGCTTGGGGAGGACAGGGTTGGACAATGAGCAGTTCTTC,CASSLGRTGLDNEQFF,-,TRBD1,TRBV5-1,TRBJ2-1
TGTGCCAGCAGTGGGACAGGTAGAGCCAAAAACATTCAGTACTTC,CASSGTGRAKNIQYF,many,TRBD1,TRBV6-6,TRBJ2-4
TGTGCCAGCCGAAGACGACTAGGAAGGTCCTCCTACGAGCAGTACTTC,CASRRRLGRSSYEQYF,-,-,TRBV6-5,TRBJ2-7